The T cell receptor (beta chain) described here comes from a study of OX40 agonist ivuxolimab in advanced cancers. Repertoires were generated with immunoSEQ multiplex PCR, while TCRdb's copy carries only in-frame clones and drops some. This sample has some 82,000 clones, with roughly 94% found just once. With autoimmune disease history or systemic immunosuppression, patients were excluded. The V gene lost 0 bases and the J gene lost 8 bases, with 14 bases spanning the gap. CDR1 is SEHNR, CDR2 FQNEAQ, per germline (reference sequence). The CDR3 is 15 amino acids. The sample in question was CD4+ or CD8+ T cells sorted from blood, obtained in a trial of the OX40 agonist ivuxolimab. This chain joins TRBV7-9 and TRBJ1-3; D not resolved. The TCR comes from an adult with an advanced solid tumor such as melanoma, head and neck, liver or kidney cancer. In DNA, the CDR3 is TGTGCCAGCAGCTTAGCTACGGACCGTCGGGACACCATATATTTT. Encoded protein: CASSLATDRRDTIYF. The entire variable domain, with the rest obtained from reference TRBV7-9 and TRBJ1-3, is as follows: DTGVSQNPRHKITKRGQNVTFRCDPISEHNRLYWYRQTLGQGPEFLTYFQNEAQLEKSRLLSDRFSAERPKGSFSTLEIQRTEQGDSAMYLCASSLATDRRDTIYFGEGSWLTVV.